One sample yielded the 20 T cell receptor beta chains listed below, sequenced in a study of lymphopenia after photon versus proton radiotherapy. Assay used: immunoSEQ multiplex PCR; TCRdb lists only in-frame clones, some missing. The repertoire holds 50,000 to 60,000 clones, with about 92% as singletons. Sequencing was performed on peripheral blood, taken from a patient treated with photon-based radiotherapy. These receptors originate from a woman aged 40 to 50 with cholangiocarcinoma.

This chain uses TRBV28 with TRBJ2-3; 10 positions match TRBD2. The V segment lost 7 bases and the J segment 4 bases; nucleotides outside the gene matches: 11. This CDR3 is built from 16 residues. Looked up from germline, CDR1 is MDHEN and CDR2 is SYDVKM. CDR3 sequence reads: CASTSVGLADSDTQYF. Here the CDR3 DNA reads TGTGCCAGCACCTCAGTCGGACTAGCGGACTCAGATACGCAGTATTTT.

The gene calls are TRBV6-1 and TRBJ2-3, with 8 bases lining up with TRBD1. Trimming at V came to 2 bases and at J to 6 bases, leaving 4 bases not matched to a gene. The CDR3 spans 14 residues. Germline V gives CDR1 MNHNS, CDR2 SASEGT. CDR3 DNA sequence: TGTGCCAGCAGTGAACAGGGGGCGCGGGATACGCAGTATTTT. The encoded protein is CASSEQGARDTQYF.

The chain carries TRBV5-1 and TRBJ2-5; D gene uncertain. The germline V gene encodes CDR1 SGHRS and CDR2 YFSETQ. The V gene lost 4 bases and the J gene lost 4 bases, with 17 bases spanning the gap. This CDR3 region has 15 residues. CDR3 amino acids: CASSPDVPMAETQYF. DNA for the CDR3: TGCGCCAGCAGCCCGGATGTCCCGATGGCAGAGACCCAGTACTTC.

The V call is TRBV11-2, the J call TRBJ2-1, with D possibly TRBD2 on 6 matching bases. CDR1 and CDR2 from the germline V gene are SGHAT and FQNNGV. The CDR3 length is 15 residues. V lost 3 bases and J lost 0, with 9 bases in between. The CDR3 nucleotides read TGTGCCAGCAGCTTGGAGGGTAACTCCTACAATGAGCAGTTCTTC. Translation gives CASSLEGNSYNEQFF.

The V and J genes are TRBV30 and TRBJ1-2; maybe TRBD1 (5 bases). The CDR3 has 13 residues. CDR1 is GTSNPN and CDR2 is SVGIG in the germline V gene (reference sequence). The CDR3 region is CAHKEGSAYGYTF. DNA of the CDR3: TGTGCTCATAAGGAGGGGTCGGCCTATGGCTACACCTTC. Full variable domain (remainder filled in from reference TRBV30 and TRBJ1-2): SQTIHQWPATLVQPVGSPLSLECTVEGTSNPNLYWYRQAAGRGLQLLFYSVGIGQISSEVPQNLSASRPQDRQFILSSKKLLLSDSGFYLCAHKEGSAYGYTFGSGTRLTVV.

The chain is built from TRBV27 and TRBJ1-3; D remains unclear. The germline V gene encodes CDR1 MNHEY and CDR2 SMNVEV (reference sequence). CDR3 length: 18 amino acids. V was trimmed by 6 bases and J by 0 bases, leaving 21 bases between them. The CDR3 protein is CASSPTAGSLFSGNTIYF. CDR3 in DNA: TGTGCCAGCAGCCCCACGGCGGGCAGCCTATTCTCTGGAAACACCATATATTTT.

The chain uses TRBV6-1 and TRBJ1-1, with a weak D call TRBD1 (5 bases). The ends were cut back, 7 bases at V and 1 base at J, with 16 bases in the middle. CDR3 length: 15 residues. The germline gives CDR1 MNHNS, CDR2 SASEGT. CDR3 sequence reads: CASTPLAGTNTEAFF. CDR3 bases: TGTGCCAGCACCCCACTGGCAGGGACGAACACTGAAGCTTTCTTT.

The rearrangement links TRBV7-2 to TRBJ2-3; no definite D call. Trimming took 0 bases from V and 2 from J, leaving 9 bases between them. CDR3 size: 15 residues. The germline V gene has CDR1 SGHTA and CDR2 FQGNSA. CDR3 in DNA: TGTGCCAGCAGCTTAGCGTGGGCAGTCACAGATACGCAGTATTTT. Translated, it gives CASSLAWAVTDTQYF.

This chain joins TRBV10-3 and TRBJ2-1, with 10 bases aligning to TRBD1. The CDR3 length is 20 residues. Germline CDR1 and CDR2: ENHRY and SYGVKD. With V trimmed by 6 bases and J by 3 bases, 20 bases remained unmatched. This CDR3 is CAISLSRDRGSEALYNEQFF. For the CDR3, the DNA is TGTGCCATCAGCCTATCCCGGGACAGGGGTTCTGAGGCACTCTACAATGAGCAGTTCTTC.

The chain is built from TRBV19 and TRBJ1-1; D unresolved. The CDR3 spans 13 residues. V was trimmed by 8 bases and J by 0 bases, leaving 10 bases between them. Germline CDR1 LNHDA, CDR2 SQIVND (reference sequence). The CDR3 coding sequence is TGTGCCAGTTCCCTCGGAGTGAACACTGAAGCTTTCTTT. This gives the protein CASSLGVNTEAFF.

The genes are TRBV7-2 and TRBJ1-1; D possibly corresponds to TRBD1 (5 bases). Germline-derived CDR1 and CDR2 are SGHTA and FQGNSA. V lost 5 bases, J lost 3 bases, and 13 bases lay in between. This CDR3 has 14 residues. The CDR3 DNA sequence: TGTGCCAGCAGCCTGGGGGGGTTTGACACTGAAGCTTTCTTT. It codes for CASSLGGFDTEAFF.

The chain recombines TRBV5-6 with TRBJ1-2; 7 nucleotides match TRBD1. CDR3 size: 13 residues. The trim removed 7 bases at V and 2 bases at J, leaving 5 bases unmatched. Germline CDR1 SGHDT, CDR2 YYEEEE. The CDR3 region has the DNA TGTGCCAGCTCCCAGGACAGGAACTATGGCTACACCTTC. Translation gives CASSQDRNYGYTF.

This rearrangement joins TRBV6-5 to TRBJ2-3, with 8 bases matching TRBD1. With V trimmed by 0 bases and J by 5 bases, 7 bases remained unmatched. The CDR3 consists of 16 residues. CDR1 and CDR2 (germline): MNHEY, SVGAGI. The CDR3 DNA reads TGTGCCAGCAGTTACTCCTTAGGACAGGGAGTAGATACGCAGTATTTT. Its translation: CASSYSLGQGVDTQYF.

This rearrangement joins TRBV10-3 to TRBJ2-7, with 11 bases fitting TRBD2. From germline, CDR1 is ENHRY and CDR2 SYGVKD. J was trimmed by 6 bases and V by 2 bases; bases with no gene match: 9. CDR3 length: 16 residues. CDR3 sequence: CAISELGTSGSIEQYF. For the CDR3, the DNA is TGTGCCATCAGTGAGCTCGGGACTAGCGGTTCTATCGAGCAGTACTTC.

The chain recombines TRBV2 with TRBJ2-7, with D possibly being TRBD2 (5 bases). This CDR3 has 14 amino acids. The germline gives CDR1 SNHLY, CDR2 FYNNEI. Trimming pared 6 bases from V and 3 bases from J, leaving 15 bases between. CDR3 DNA: TGTGCCAGCAGGAACAGTGGAGGCCACTACGAGCAGTACTTC. Translating it yields CASRNSGGHYEQYF.

The chain joins TRBV28 to TRBJ1-2, with D maybe TRBD1 (6 bases). CDR1 and CDR2 from the germline V gene are MDHEN and SYDVKM. The CDR3 totals 14 residues. Trimming removed 6 bases from V and 2 bases from J, with 13 bases in between. In nucleotides, the CDR3 is TGTGCCAGCAGGACACAGGGCTTAAACTATGGCTACACCTTC. Encoded protein: CASRTQGLNYGYTF.

The CDR3 sequence: CASSIGTSKETQYF. CDR3 nucleotides: TGTGCCAGCAGCATCGGGACTAGCAAAGAGACCCAGTACTTC. The J gene is TRBJ2-5, the V gene TRBV7-3; 9 bases line up with TRBD2. The germline V gene has CDR1 SGHTA and CDR2 FQGTGA. The CDR3 is made up of 14 amino acids. The V gene end was trimmed by 5 bases and the J gene end by 3 bases; junction bases not matched to a gene: 4. Full variable domain (remainder filled in from reference TRBV7-3 and TRBJ2-5): GAGVSQTPSNKVTEKGKYVELRCDPISGHTALYWYRQSLGQGPEFLIYFQGTGAADDSGLPNDRFFAVRPEGSVSTLKIQRTERGDSAVYLCASSIGTSKETQYFGPGTRLLVL.

The V call is TRBV6-1, the J call TRBJ1-1; D is unclear. Germline V gene lookup returns CDR1 MNHNS and CDR2 SASEGT. The CDR3 is 11 amino acids. V was shortened by 1 base and J by 3 bases, with 0 bases between the two germline ends. CDR3 sequence reads: CASSEDTEAFF. CDR3 sequence (DNA): TGTGCCAGCAGTGAAGACACTGAAGCTTTCTTT.

The chain combines TRBV9 with TRBJ1-1; D unresolved. This CDR3 has 14 amino acids. Trimming took off 0 bases at V and 1 base at J, with 7 bases between the two ends. Germline assignment: CDR1 SGDLS and CDR2 YYNGEE. CDR3 loop: CASSVGHRNTEAFF. As DNA, the CDR3 is TGTGCCAGCAGCGTAGGGCATCGGAACACTGAAGCTTTCTTT.

The CDR3, as DNA: TGTGCCAGTAGTATTAGGAAAGGTTTGTGGGGATGGACTGAAGCTTTCTTT. Its translation: CASSIRKGLWGWTEAFF. This chain links TRBV19 with TRBJ1-1; D uncertain. Germline loops: CDR1 LNHDA, CDR2 SQIVND (reference sequence). The CDR3 sequence is 17 residues long. The V end was cut by 3 bases, the J end by 5 bases, with 22 bases between.